Detailed here is one TCR beta chain. These data belong to a study of T cell repertoires in cytomegalovirus infection. The CDR3 covers 14 residues. From germline, CDR1 is DFQATT and CDR2 SNEGSKA (reference sequence). Unmatched junction bases numbered 15, after V lost 5 bases and J lost 15 bases. TCRdb passed the reads through MiXCR, listing each CDR3 protein once. The sample shows around 490,000 distinct CDR3 sequences, around a quarter of them seen only once. This chain joins TRBV20-1 and TRBJ2-1; 11 bases fit TRBD2. This receptor was identified in a human donor in good health (CMV status not recorded). Some clones in this sample may be carry-over from other donors' samples. Sequencing was carried out using PBMCs. The CDR3 loop reads CSAGSNLAGGGMFF. DNA for the CDR3: TGCAGTGCTGGATCCAATTTAGCGGGAGGGGGGATGTTCTTC.